The 8 T cell receptor beta chains given below trace back to one sample, sequenced in a study of blood T cell repertoires in COVID-19. Measured with immunoSEQ multiplex PCR; TCRdb has only the in-frame clones, and not every one. The sample has hundreds of thousands of clones, roughly nine tenths seen once. The sample comprised PBMCs or T cells enriched from blood (not recorded which). The source is a man aged 60 to 75 who had recovered from COVID-19.

This chain joins TRBV12-3 or TRBV12-4 and TRBJ2-1, with TRBD1 matching 7 bases. V was clipped by 6 bases and J by 9 bases; unmatched bases: 8. The CDR3 consists of 13 residues. The CDR3 DNA is TGTGCCAGCAGCTACGACAGGGCAAGTGAGCAGTTCTTC. Its protein is CASSYDRASEQFF.

The gene calls are TRBV4-3 and TRBJ1-5, with no clear D. CDR1 is LGHNA and CDR2 is YSLEER in the germline V gene. The V end was cut by 0 bases, the J end by 7 bases, with 10 bases between. The CDR3 has 14 residues. In DNA form, the CDR3 reads TGCGCCAGCAGCCAAGATGCCTTCGGGCAGCCCCAGCATTTT. Translating gives CASSQDAFGQPQHF.

The chain recombines TRBV15 with TRBJ1-2; 9 bases match TRBD1. J gave up 4 bases and V 9 bases, and 12 bases lay outside the gene matches. The CDR3 has 15 residues. Germline V CDR1 and CDR2: LNHNV, YYDKDF (reference sequence). The CDR3 protein is CATSQTRQGVYGYTF. The DNA of the CDR3 is TGTGCCACTAGCCAAACGCGACAGGGGGTCTATGGCTACACCTTC.

This clone was detected only once. V usage is TRBV29-1 and J usage is TRBJ1-2, with a weak D call TRBD1 (5 bases). The V end was cut by 6 bases, the J end by 6 bases, with 11 bases between. The germline CDR1 and CDR2 sequences are SQVTM and ANQGSEA. This CDR3 is built from 11 residues. The CDR3 DNA follows: TGCAGCGTCCGGGGGGAGGATGGCTACACCTTC. Residues: CSVRGEDGYTF.

The chain has TRBV30 and TRBJ1-3; weak D call: TRBD1 (5 bases). The CDR3 extends over 14 amino acids. Deletions cut 4 bases from V and 3 bases from J, with 13 bases between. From germline, CDR1 is GTSNPN and CDR2 SVGIG (reference sequence). CDR3 region: CAWTIDSSGNTIYF. CDR3 nucleotide sequence: TGTGCCTGGACGATCGACAGTAGTGGAAACACCATATATTTT.

This chain links TRBV3-1 (or the pseudogene TRBV3-2) with TRBJ1-2, with TRBD1 matching over 7 bases. The CDR3 is 13 amino acids. Germline V gene data show CDR1 as LGHDT and CDR2 as YNNKEL (reference sequence). J lost 8 bases, V lost 5 bases, and 8 bases had no gene match. The CDR3 nucleotides are TGTGCCAGCAGCTCGACAGGGCTTACAGGCTACACCTTC. This sequence encodes CASSSTGLTGYTF.

V and J are TRBV6-5 and TRBJ1-2, with 7 positions matching TRBD1. Per germline, CDR1 MNHEY and CDR2 SVGAGI. The junction had 6 bases not matched to a gene; V was cut back by 7 bases and J by 7 bases. The CDR3 consists of 12 residues. CDR3 nucleotides: TGTGCCAGCACCCAGGGGGTCGGTGGCTACACCTTC. Translated: CASTQGVGGYTF.

The V call is TRBV28, the J call TRBJ1-1; 7 bases line up with TRBD1. J gave up 4 bases and V 5 bases, and 10 bases lay outside the gene matches. CDR3 length: 15 residues. Germline assignment: CDR1 MDHEN and CDR2 SYDVKM. The CDR3 region is CASSLLTGSRTEAFF. The CDR3 bases are TGTGCCAGCAGTCTTCTGACAGGGTCGCGCACTGAAGCTTTCTTT. The full variable domain, completed using reference TRBV28 and TRBJ1-1, is DVKVTQSSRYLVKRTGEKVFLECVQDMDHENMFWYRQDPGLGLRLIYFSYDVKMKEKGDIPEGYSVSREKKERFSLILESASTNQTSMYLCASSLLTGSRTEAFFGQGTRLTVV.